The 7 T cell receptor beta chains in this list originate from one sample, sequenced in a study of vaccination and CD4 T cells after COVID-19. Cultured CD4+ T cell DNA underwent sequencing with the Oncomine TCR Beta short-read assay. TCRdb reprocessed the PCR reads via MiXCR and lists one record per CDR3 protein. The table has approximately 27,000 distinct CDR3 sequences, around 33% seen once. Documented time point: late sampling 161 to 241 days after vaccination in three convalescent patients. Treatment reported: roughly 11-day PBMC culture with coronavirus spike peptide pools or control peptides (ViraFEST assay). Their antigens remain unidentified. The sequenced sample was CD4+ T cells from blood, cultured in vitro, obtained about 7 months after SARS-CoV-2 vaccination. These receptors were taken from a human donor who had recovered from COVID-19.

The chain joins TRBV7-2 to TRBJ2-7; tentative D call: TRBD1 (5 bases). The V gene lost 5 bases and the J gene lost 3 bases, with 17 bases spanning the gap. The germline V gene encodes CDR1 SGHTA and CDR2 FQGNSA. CDR3 length equals 15 residues. CDR3 in DNA: TGTGCCAGCAGCCCCGTGACAGCGCGACGCTACGAGCAGTACTTC. Its translation is CASSPVTARRYEQYF. The full variable domain, in which reference TRBV7-2 and TRBJ2-7 provide the parts outside the CDR3, is GAGVSQSPSNKVTEKGKDVELRCDPISGHTALYWYRQSLGQGLEFLIYFQGNSAPDKSGLPSDRFSAERTGGSVSTLTIQRTQQEDSAVYLCASSPVTARRYEQYFGPGTRLTVT.

This clonotype is categorized as medium-sized. The chain links TRBV7-3 to TRBJ1-2; D uncertain. Looked up from germline, CDR1 is SGHTA and CDR2 is FQGTGA. Trimming left V 1 base short and J 3 bases short, with 12 bases between. CDR3 size: 15 residues. CDR3 sequence (DNA): TGTGCCAGCAGCTTAAGGGCCGAAGAAGACTATGGCTACACCTTC. It is translated as CASSLRAEEDYGYTF.

This sequence joins TRBV6-1 and TRBJ1-4; no clear D. With 4 bases removed from V and 4 bases from J, the gap between germline ends came to 1 base. This CDR3 region has 11 residues. Germline-derived CDR1 and CDR2 are MNHNS and SASEGT. The CDR3, as DNA: TGTGCCAGCAGTGGTAATGAAAAACTGTTTTTT. Protein product: CASSGNEKLFF.

This chain connects TRBV28 to TRBJ2-1, with 11 bases lining up with TRBD2. There are 15 residues in the CDR3. V lost 9 bases, J lost 5 bases, and 9 bases stayed unmatched. Looked up from germline, CDR1 is MDHEN and CDR2 is SYDVKM. The CDR3 spells CARSLAGVSDNEQFF. DNA of the CDR3: TGTGCCAGGTCACTAGCGGGAGTGTCGGACAATGAGCAGTTCTTC.

This clonotype was seen a handful of times. This chain connects TRBV19 to TRBJ1-2, with no clear D. In germline, CDR1 is LNHDA, CDR2 SQIVND (reference sequence). There are 13 residues in the CDR3. V was cut by 5 bases and J by 4 bases, with 11 bases left in between. CDR3 DNA: TGTGCCAGTAGTGAACCGGAACTCTATGGCTACACCTTC. It is translated as CASSEPELYGYTF.

J is TRBJ2-1 and V is TRBV5-1, with 11 bases identical to TRBD1. The CDR3 has 16 residues. Germline-derived CDR1 and CDR2 are SGHRS and YFSETQ. J gave up 10 bases and V 4 bases, and 13 bases lay outside the gene matches. CDR3 protein: CASSLSPGQGVLEQFF. Written as DNA, the CDR3 is TGCGCCAGCAGCCTCTCCCCGGGACAGGGGGTTTTGGAGCAGTTCTTC. Variable domain in full (rest from reference TRBV5-1 and TRBJ2-1): KAGVTQTPRYLIKTRGQQVTLSCSPISGHRSVSWYQQTPGQGLQFLFEYFSETQRNKGNFPGRFSGRQFSNSRSEMNVSTLELGDSALYLCASSLSPGQGVLEQFFGPGTRLTVL.

The chain has TRBV12-5 and TRBJ2-5; no definite D call. This CDR3 contains 16 residues. Trimming stripped 0 bases from V and 6 bases from J, with 17 bases between. Germline lookup yields CDR1 LGHNT and CDR2 FRNRAP. CDR3 DNA: TGTGCTAGTGGTTTGGTCTCAAAGGTGGCTCGAAAGACCCAGTACTTC. This gives the protein CASGLVSKVARKTQYF. Supplemented by reference TRBV12-5 and TRBJ2-5, the full variable domain reads DARVTQTPRHKVTEMGQEVTMRCQPILGHNTVFWYRQTMMQGLELLAYFRNRAPLDDSGMPKDRFSAEMPDATLATLKIQPSEPRDSAVYFCASGLVSKVARKTQYFGPGTRLLVL.